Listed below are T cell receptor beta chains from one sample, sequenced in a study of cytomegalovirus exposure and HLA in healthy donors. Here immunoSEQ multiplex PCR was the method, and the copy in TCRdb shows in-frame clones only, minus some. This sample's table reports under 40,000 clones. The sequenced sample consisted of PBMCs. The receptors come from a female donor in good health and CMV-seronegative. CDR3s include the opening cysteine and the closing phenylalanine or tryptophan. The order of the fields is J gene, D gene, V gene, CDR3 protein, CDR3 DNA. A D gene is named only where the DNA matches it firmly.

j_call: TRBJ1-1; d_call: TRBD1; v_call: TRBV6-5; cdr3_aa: CASSRDRMNTEAFF; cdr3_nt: TGTGCCAGCAGTCGGGACAGAATGAACACTGAAGCTTTCTTT
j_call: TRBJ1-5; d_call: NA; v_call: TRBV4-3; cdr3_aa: CASSQGVSGNQPQHF; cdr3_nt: TGCGCCAGCAGCCAAGGAGTATCGGGCAATCAGCCCCAGCATTTT
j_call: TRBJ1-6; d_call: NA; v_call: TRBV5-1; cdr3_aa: CASSFGSSYNSPLHF; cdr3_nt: TGCGCCAGCAGCTTCGGGAGCTCCTATAATTCACCCCTCCACTTT
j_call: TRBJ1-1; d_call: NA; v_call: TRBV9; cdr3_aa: CASSPDLGGTEAFF; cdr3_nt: TGTGCCAGCAGCCCTGACCTGGGGGGCACTGAAGCTTTCTTT
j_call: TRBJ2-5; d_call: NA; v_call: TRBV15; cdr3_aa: CATSISRTETQYF; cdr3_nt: TGTGCCACCAGCATTTCCAGAACGGAGACCCAGTACTTC
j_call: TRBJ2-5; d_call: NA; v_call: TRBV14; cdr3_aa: CASSQMGRSETQYF; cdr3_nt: TGTGCCAGCAGCCAAATGGGGCGTAGCGAGACCCAGTACTTC
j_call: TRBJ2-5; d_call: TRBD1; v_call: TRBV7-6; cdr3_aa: CASSLVDRVETQYF; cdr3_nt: TGTGCCAGCAGCTTGGTGGACAGGGTGGAGACCCAGTACTTC
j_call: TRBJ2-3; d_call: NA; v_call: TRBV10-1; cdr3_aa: CASSVNRGRGEDTQYF; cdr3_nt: TGCGCCAGCAGCGTCAATAGGGGGCGGGGAGAAGATACGCAGTATTTT
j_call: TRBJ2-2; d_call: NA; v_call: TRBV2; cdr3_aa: CASKQENTGELFF; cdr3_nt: TGTGCCAGCAAACAGGAGAACACCGGGGAGCTGTTTTTT
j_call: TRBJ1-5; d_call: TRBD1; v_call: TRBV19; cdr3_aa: CASSGTGVQPQHF; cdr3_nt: TGTGCCAGTAGTGGGACAGGGGTCCAGCCCCAGCATTTT
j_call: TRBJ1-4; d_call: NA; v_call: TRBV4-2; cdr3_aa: CASSQDVKGPEKLFF; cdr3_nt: TGTGCCAGCAGCCAAGATGTCAAGGGGCCGGAAAAACTGTTTTTT
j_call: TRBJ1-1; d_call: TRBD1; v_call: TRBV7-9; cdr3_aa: CASSPRAGGFPEAFF; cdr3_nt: TGTGCCAGCAGCCCCCGGGCAGGGGGTTTCCCTGAAGCTTTCTTT
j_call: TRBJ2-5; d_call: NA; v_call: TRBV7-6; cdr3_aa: CASSRGGGQLQETQYF; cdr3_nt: TGTGCCAGCAGCCGCGGTGGTGGACAGCTCCAAGAGACCCAGTACTTC
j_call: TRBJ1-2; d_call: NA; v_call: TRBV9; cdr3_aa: CASSVVAGVGGYTF; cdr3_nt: TGTGCCAGCAGCGTAGTAGCGGGGGTGGGTGGCTACACCTTC